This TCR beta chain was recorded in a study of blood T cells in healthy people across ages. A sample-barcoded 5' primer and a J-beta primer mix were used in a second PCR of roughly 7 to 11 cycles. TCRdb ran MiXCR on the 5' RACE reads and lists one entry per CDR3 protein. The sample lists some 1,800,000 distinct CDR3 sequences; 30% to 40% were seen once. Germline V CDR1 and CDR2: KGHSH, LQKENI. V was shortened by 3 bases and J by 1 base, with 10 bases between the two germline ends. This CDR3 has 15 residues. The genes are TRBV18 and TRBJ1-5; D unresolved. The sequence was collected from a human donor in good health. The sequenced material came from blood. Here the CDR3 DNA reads TGTGCCAGCTCACCGGGGTCTGGGAGCAATCAGCCCCAGCATTTT. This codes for CASSPGSGSNQPQHF.